Given below is one T cell receptor beta chain in context. This clone was seen a few times. Its antigen remains unidentified. No base quality values were provided; no much bigger clone lies one nucleotide off. The CDR3 starts with the cysteine, ends with the phenylalanine, and has 14 residues. Solely the CDR3 DNA is kept, with 42 bases framed from the first base. Looking up the germline V gene (reference sequence) yields CDR1 SEHNR and CDR2 FQNEAQ. Trimming accounts for 5 bases at V and 4 bases at J, while the number of junction bases matched to no gene is 5. Library prep was done by the immunoSEQ multiplex PCR assay. TCRdb took this table from immuneACCESS and kept in-frame rearrangements with V and J called. Such tables lack part of the clones; where checked against another copy, unresolved V genes explain under half of the gap, and the rest is unexplained. This sample comprises fewer than 100,000 clones, about 90% of them detected only once. Approximately 0.27% of the sample is taken by the ten largest.

This specimen comes from a study of technical replicates of blood from a few donors (dated by TCRdb to the late 2010s). This chain joins TRBV7-9 to TRBJ1-1; TRBD1 lines up with 9 middle nucleotides. Sequencing used T cells isolated from PBMCs. The sequence was collected from a human donor in good health. The CDR3 region reads CASSPLQGATEAFF. The sequenced DNA is TGTGCCAGCAGCCCGTTACAGGGGGCCACTGAAGCTTTCTTT.